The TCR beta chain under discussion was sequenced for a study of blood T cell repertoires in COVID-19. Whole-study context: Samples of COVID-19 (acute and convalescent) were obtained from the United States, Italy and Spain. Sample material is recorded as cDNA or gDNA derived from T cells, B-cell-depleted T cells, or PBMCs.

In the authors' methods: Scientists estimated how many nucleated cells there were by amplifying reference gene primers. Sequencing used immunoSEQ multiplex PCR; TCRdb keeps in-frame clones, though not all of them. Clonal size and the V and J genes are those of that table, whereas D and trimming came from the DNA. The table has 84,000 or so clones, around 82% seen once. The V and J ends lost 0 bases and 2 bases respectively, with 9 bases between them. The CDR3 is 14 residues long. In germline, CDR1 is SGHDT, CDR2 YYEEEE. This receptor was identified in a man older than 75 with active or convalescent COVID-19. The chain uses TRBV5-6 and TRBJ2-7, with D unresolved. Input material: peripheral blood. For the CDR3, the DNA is TGTGCCAGCAGCTTGGCCTTCGGTACCTACGAGCAGTACTTC. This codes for CASSLAFGTYEQYF.